The sequence of this T cell receptor beta chain was determined in a study of blood T cell repertoires in COVID-19. The CDR3 extends over 17 amino acids. Trimming removed 5 bases from V and 3 bases from J; junction bases left unmatched: 8. Germline V gene lookup returns CDR1 SGHTA and CDR2 FQGTGA. Using immunoSEQ multiplex PCR, the repertoire was profiled, and TCRdb retains in-frame clones only, with some absent. Counted here are 140,000 to 150,000 clones, 81% occurring once; the ten biggest clones make up around 8.2%. What was sequenced was peripheral blood. The chain has TRBV7-3 and TRBJ2-5; 14 bases are shared with TRBD2. This TCR was sampled from a human donor in a cohort sampled during active COVID-19. The chain's CDR3 is CASSPKGTSGSKETQYF. The CDR3 bases are TGTGCCAGCAGCCCTAAGGGGACTAGCGGGAGTAAAGAGACCCAGTACTTC.